Below, one TCR beta chain is given with its context. The source of the sample is a study of blood T cell repertoires in COVID-19. Assay used: immunoSEQ multiplex PCR; TCRdb lists only in-frame clones, some missing. The table records 150,000 to 200,000 clones, more than 80% of them present only once. The germline CDR1 and CDR2 sequences are SGHTA and FQGNSA. The J segment lost 5 bases and the V segment lost 2 bases, leaving 8 bases of the junction unmatched. This CDR3 is built from 16 residues. The rearrangement joins TRBV7-2 to TRBJ2-1; 8 bases align to TRBD2. The sequence came from a human donor in a cohort sampled during active COVID-19. The sample comprised peripheral blood. CDR3 sequence reads: CASSLRLAGSHNEQFF. CDR3 DNA sequence: TGTGCCAGCAGCTTACGGCTAGCGGGTTCCCACAATGAGCAGTTCTTC.